These 26 T cell receptor beta chains were sequenced from one sample in a study of spatial heterogeneity in lung cancer. Each CDR3 protein is one row after TCRdb ran MiXCR on the 5' RACE reads. This sample has about 75,000 distinct CDR3 sequences, with less than 15% found just once. Time point specified: sample taken at primary tumor resection. The sequenced material consisted of unsorted whole RNA from tumor, nontumor lung or frozen PBMC. Sample: PBMCs, taken at surgery. Receptors were obtained from a male donor with early-stage non-small cell lung cancer.

By sample share, this clonotype is medium-sized (0.01 to 0.1%). The V and J genes are TRBV11-1 and TRBJ2-3; D might be TRBD2 (6 bases). Deletions cut 5 bases from V and 6 bases from J, with 18 bases between. Germline loops: CDR1 SGHAT, CDR2 FQDESV (reference sequence). The CDR3 runs 15 residues. The CDR3 loop reads CASSPHPGGEDTQYF. CDR3 sequence (DNA): TGTGCCAGCAGCCCACACCCCGGGGGAGAGGATACGCAGTATTTT.

The chain recombines TRBV27 with TRBJ1-2; D call uncertain. Germline V gene lookup returns CDR1 MNHEY and CDR2 SMNVEV (reference sequence). Between the trimmed V and J ends, which lost 0 bases and 7 bases, there was a span of 15 bases. The CDR3 is made up of 15 amino acids. The CDR3 sequence is CASSLSINTAVGYTF. The CDR3 coding sequence is TGTGCCAGCAGTTTATCGATAAATACGGCGGTTGGCTACACCTTC.

The genes are TRBV20-1 and TRBJ2-7; perhaps TRBD1 as D (6 bases). The CDR3 covers 11 residues. V lost 6 bases and J lost 7, with 13 bases in between. In germline, CDR1 is DFQATT, CDR2 SNEGSKA (reference sequence). This chain's CDR3 is CSARGVGEQYF. The CDR3 DNA is TGCAGTGCCAGGGGCGTGGGGGAGCAGTACTTC.

The table lists this clonotype with a few counts. This chain links TRBV5-4 with TRBJ2-1; 11 nucleotides match TRBD2. The CDR3 covers 15 residues. The germline CDR1 and CDR2 sequences are SGHNT and YYREEE (reference sequence). Trimming took 1 base from V and 7 from J; bases not matched to a gene: 4. CDR3 sequence (DNA): TGTGCCAGCAGCTTGTTAGCGGGAGGGTTGAATGAGCAGTTCTTC. Its translation: CASSLLAGGLNEQFF. Drawing the rest from reference TRBV5-4 and TRBJ2-1, the complete variable domain is ETGVTQSPTHLIKTRGQQVTLRCSSQSGHNTVSWYQQALGQGPQFIFQYYREEENGRGNFPPRFSGLQFPNYSSELNVNALELDDSALYLCASSLLAGGLNEQFFGPGTRLTVL.

This CDR3 reads CASSFLPMNTEAFF. CDR3 nucleotides: TGTGCCAGCAGTTTCCTCCCAATGAACACTGAAGCTTTCTTT. The rearrangement joins TRBV6-5 to TRBJ1-1, with D hard to call. The V gene lost 4 bases and the J gene lost 0 bases, with 9 bases spanning the gap. Germline V gene data show CDR1 as MNHEY and CDR2 as SVGAGI. This CDR3 region has 14 residues.

This clonotype was detected ten times or more. The V call is TRBV7-2, the J call TRBJ1-1; D unresolved. V lost 5 bases and J lost 6, with 13 bases in between. Germline V gene lookup returns CDR1 SGHTA and CDR2 FQGNSA. CDR3 size: 13 residues. For the CDR3, the DNA is TGTGCCAGCAGCATGGGCCCCGACGCTGAAGCTTTCTTT. Residues: CASSMGPDAEAFF.

This clonotype was seen repeatedly, ten times or more. This chain joins TRBV6-5 and TRBJ1-2; D gene ambiguous. Germline V CDR1 and CDR2: MNHEY, SVGAGI. CDR3 size: 14 residues. Trimming stripped 5 bases from V and 2 bases from J, with 12 bases between. The CDR3 is CASSGNLLNYGYTF. The CDR3 DNA sequence: TGTGCCAGCAGTGGTAACCTTCTCAACTATGGCTACACCTTC.

This clonotype was seen a handful of times. CDR3 sequence (DNA): TGCGCCAGCAGCGATCATCTTGAGAGGACAGGGCTACCCTACGAGCAGTACTTC. Translation: CASSDHLERTGLPYEQYF. The chain is built from TRBV10-1 and TRBJ2-7, with TRBD1 matching 8 bases. After removal of 6 bases from V and 2 bases from J, the junction contained 18 bases not matched to a gene. CDR1 and CDR2 from the germline V gene are WNHNN and SYGVQD (reference sequence). There are 18 residues in the CDR3.

This clonotype has only a few counts. V and J are TRBV20-1 and TRBJ2-7; weak D call: TRBD1 (6 bases). The CDR3 sequence is 13 residues long. V was trimmed by 1 base and J by 7 bases, leaving 14 bases between them. CDR1 and CDR2 from the germline V gene are DFQATT and SNEGSKA (reference sequence). CDR3 sequence: CSARGDTLEEQYF. The CDR3 DNA is TGCAGTGCTAGAGGGGACACCCTGGAGGAGCAGTACTTC.

This clonotype was found once. A much larger clonotype is one base distant, so this may be a read error. This CDR3 reads CASSPWLAVNYEQFF. The DNA of the CDR3 is TGTGCCAGCAGTCCGTGGCTAGCCGTCAACTATGAGCAGTTCTTC. The rearrangement links TRBV12-3 or TRBV12-4 to TRBJ2-1; tentative D call: TRBD2 (5 bases). Between the trimmed V and J ends, which lost 5 bases and 8 bases, there was a span of 19 bases. This CDR3 region has 15 residues.

This clonotype showed up many times. CDR3 in DNA: TGTGCCAGCAGCTCCCGTTCCCAGAGGAACACTGAAGCTTTCTTT. Translating it yields CASSSRSQRNTEAFF. The gene calls are TRBV25-1 and TRBJ1-1; unclear D gene. The CDR3 consists of 15 residues. Germline assignment: CDR1 MGHDK and CDR2 SYGVNS. Between the trimmed V and J ends, which lost 6 bases and 1 base, there was a span of 15 bases.

The chain combines TRBV5-4 with TRBJ1-4; maybe TRBD1 (6 bases). V was cut by 4 bases and J by 4 bases, with 11 bases left in between. CDR3 length equals 14 residues. The germline V gene encodes CDR1 SGHNT and CDR2 YYREEE (reference sequence). The CDR3 sequence is CASSQTGLNEKLFF. CDR3 sequence (DNA): TGTGCCAGCAGCCAGACAGGTCTTAATGAAAAACTGTTTTTT. Full variable domain (rest looked up from reference TRBV5-4 and TRBJ1-4): ETGVTQSPTHLIKTRGQQVTLRCSSQSGHNTVSWYQQALGQGPQFIFQYYREEENGRGNFPPRFSGLQFPNYSSELNVNALELDDSALYLCASSQTGLNEKLFFGSGTQLSVL.

V usage is TRBV24-1 and J usage is TRBJ2-1; tentative D call: TRBD2 (7 bases). CDR1 and CDR2 from the germline V gene are KGHDR and SFDVKD. Trimming shortened V by 7 bases and J by 0 bases, and 21 bases separated the two germline ends. This CDR3 has 18 amino acids. The CDR3 DNA follows: TGTGCCACCAGCGGCCAGGGGTCAGCGGGATACTCCTACAATGAGCAGTTCTTC. It is translated as CATSGQGSAGYSYNEQFF.

This clonotype was counted many times. V is TRBV7-6 and J is TRBJ1-1, with D perhaps TRBD1 (5 bases). The V end was cut by 4 bases, the J end by 0 bases, with 12 bases between. The CDR3 is 15 residues long. Germline CDR1 SGHVS, CDR2 FNYEAQ. The CDR3 bases are TGTGCCAGCAGCTCTCGACTGACAGTGAACACTGAAGCTTTCTTT. It yields the protein CASSSRLTVNTEAFF.

A few counts support this clonotype. The genes are TRBV5-1 and TRBJ2-1, with TRBD2 identical over 11 bases. J was trimmed by 6 bases and V by 4 bases; bases with no gene match: 6. This CDR3 is built from 15 residues. Germline-derived CDR1 and CDR2 are SGHRS and YFSETQ. The CDR3 region has the DNA TGCGCCAGCAGCGCAGGACTAGCGGGTGCCAATGAGCAGTTCTTC. Amino acid sequence: CASSAGLAGANEQFF. The full variable domain, with the rest looked up from reference TRBV5-1 and TRBJ2-1, is KAGVTQTPRYLIKTRGQQVTLSCSPISGHRSVSWYQQTPGQGLQFLFEYFSETQRNKGNFPGRFSGRQFSNSRSEMNVSTLELGDSALYLCASSAGLAGANEQFFGPGTRLTVL.

The genes are TRBV7-2 and TRBJ2-3, with unresolved D. The V gene lost 1 base and the J gene lost 4 bases, with 6 bases spanning the gap. This CDR3 is 13 amino acids long. The germline V gene encodes CDR1 SGHTA and CDR2 FQGNSA. In DNA form, the CDR3 reads TGTGCCAGCAGCTTAGAAGGGCCAGATACGCAGTATTTT. As protein: CASSLEGPDTQYF.

In this sample, this clonotype turned up a few times. This rearrangement joins TRBV7-9 to TRBJ2-2, with D perhaps assigned TRBD1 or TRBD2 (5 bases each). Germline loops: CDR1 SEHNR, CDR2 FQNEAQ (reference sequence). The V end was cut by 4 bases, the J end by 4 bases, with 13 bases between. CDR3 size: 15 residues. The CDR3 sequence: CASSSYRTATGELFF. CDR3 coding DNA: TGTGCCAGCAGCTCTTACAGGACTGCCACCGGGGAGCTGTTTTTT.

The sample holds a few counts of this clonotype. The CDR3 DNA reads as TGCGCCAGCAGCCCCGACGGGTCTGGAAACACCATATATTTT. The encoded protein is CASSPDGSGNTIYF. The gene calls are TRBV5-1 and TRBJ1-3; no definite D call. The CDR3 contains 14 residues. The germline CDR1 and CDR2 sequences are SGHRS and YFSETQ. Trimming removed 4 bases at V and 1 base at J, with 9 bases between.

This clonotype was detected a few times. The chain has TRBV14 and TRBJ1-6; TRBD1 matches at 8 bases. CDR3 length: 16 amino acids. After removal of 4 bases from V and 5 bases from J, the junction contained 7 bases not matched to a gene. Germline values: CDR1 SGHDN, CDR2 FVKESK. In DNA, the CDR3 is TGTGCCAGCAGCCCTTGGACAGGGCTAGATAATTCACCCCTCCACTTT. The encoded protein is CASSPWTGLDNSPLHF.

The chain has TRBV7-2 and TRBJ2-6; D may be TRBD1 or TRBD2 (5 bases each). The CDR3 sequence is 18 residues long. CDR1 is SGHTA and CDR2 is FQGNSA in the germline V gene. Trimming removed 4 bases from V and 0 bases from J, with 16 bases in between. The CDR3 nucleotides are TGTGCCAGCAGCTCGGGGCCCCCCGCGGACTCTGGGGCCAACGTCCTGACTTTC. This codes for CASSSGPPADSGANVLTF.

CDR3 DNA: TGCAGTGCAGCCCTAATAGTTTTTGATACGCAGTATTTT. Protein product: CSAALIVFDTQYF. This chain uses TRBV20-1 with TRBJ2-3; D remains unclear. Trimming cost V 6 bases and J 6 bases, with 16 bases left between them. This CDR3 comprises 13 residues. Germline lookup yields CDR1 DFQATT and CDR2 SNEGSKA (reference sequence).

This clonotype was counted a few times. The chain is built from TRBV24-1 and TRBJ1-1, with a weak D call TRBD1 (5 bases). V was clipped by 1 base and J by 8 bases, with 10 bases between them. The CDR3 extends over 13 amino acids. Germline V CDR1 and CDR2: KGHDR, SFDVKD. The CDR3 sequence is CATSDFEGTEAFF. As DNA, the CDR3 is TGTGCCACCAGTGATTTTGAGGGGACCGAAGCTTTCTTT.

V and J are TRBV2 and TRBJ1-5; D remains unclear. This CDR3 has 14 amino acids. The germline gives CDR1 SNHLY, CDR2 FYNNEI. V shed 1 base and J shed 0 bases, with 4 bases lying between them. The DNA of the CDR3 is TGTGCCAGCAGTGAAGGGGGTAGCAATCAGCCCCAGCATTTT. Protein sequence: CASSEGGSNQPQHF.

There are many counts of this clonotype. The chain has TRBV12-3 or TRBV12-4 and TRBJ1-1; TRBD1 agrees at 9 bases. V shed 3 bases and J 12 bases; nucleotides not matched to a gene: 5. The CDR3 sequence is 12 residues long. Here the CDR3 DNA reads TGTGCCAGCAGTTTTGTACAGGGGGCATCTTTCTTT. Protein product: CASSFVQGASFF.

This clonotype was counted a few times. CDR3 in DNA: TGTGCCAGCAGCCCATTGAAGACTGGAGCAGGTGGCACTGAAGCTTTCTTT. This sequence encodes CASSPLKTGAGGTEAFF. The chain is built from TRBV4-2 and TRBJ1-1; no clear D gene. V was clipped by 4 bases and J by 4 bases, with 22 bases between them. The CDR3 is made up of 17 amino acids. CDR1 is LGHNA and CDR2 is YNFKEQ in the germline V gene.

There are many counts of this clonotype. In DNA form, the CDR3 reads TGCGCCAGCAGTGATCTACCGGGACAGGCGCGGGGGGGAGCTTTCTTT. Translating it yields CASSDLPGQARGGAFF. The chain recombines TRBV10-2 with TRBJ1-1; TRBD1 agrees at 8 bases. The length of the CDR3 is 16 residues. J was trimmed by 10 bases and V by 3 bases; bases with no gene match: 16. Per the germline V gene, CDR1 is WSHSY and CDR2 is SAAADI.